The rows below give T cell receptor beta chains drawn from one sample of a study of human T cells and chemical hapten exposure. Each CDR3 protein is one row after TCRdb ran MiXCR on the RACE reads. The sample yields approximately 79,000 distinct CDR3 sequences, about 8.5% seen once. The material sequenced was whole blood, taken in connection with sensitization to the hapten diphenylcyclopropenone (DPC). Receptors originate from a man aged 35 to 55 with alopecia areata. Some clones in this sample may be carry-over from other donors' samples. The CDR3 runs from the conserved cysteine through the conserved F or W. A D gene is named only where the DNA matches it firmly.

CDR3 protein: CASNLSGRRLSDTQYF
V gene: TRBV28
J gene: TRBJ2-3
D gene: TRBD2

CDR3 protein: CASSPAFKGAYEQYF
V gene: TRBV4-3
J gene: TRBJ2-7
D gene: TRBD1

CDR3 protein: CASRRTGNTEAFF
V gene: TRBV28
J gene: TRBJ1-1
D gene: TRBD1

CDR3 protein: CASSFWGSYGYTF
V gene: TRBV12-3/TRBV12-4
J gene: TRBJ1-2
D gene: -

CDR3 protein: CASSSRERSTEAFF
V gene: TRBV6-5
J gene: TRBJ1-1
D gene: -

CDR3 protein: CASGLGQINEQFF
V gene: TRBV12-5
J gene: TRBJ2-1
D gene: -

CDR3 protein: CSAGRTGIITDTQYF
V gene: TRBV20-1
J gene: TRBJ2-3
D gene: TRBD1

CDR3 protein: CASSQELADEDTQYF
V gene: TRBV3-1
J gene: TRBJ2-3
D gene: -

CDR3 protein: CASRFFRGMNTEAFF
V gene: TRBV11-3
J gene: TRBJ1-1
D gene: -

CDR3 protein: CASSISRGFRETQYF
V gene: TRBV7-2
J gene: TRBJ2-5
D gene: -

CDR3 protein: CASSAHPREYTQYF
V gene: TRBV19
J gene: TRBJ2-5
D gene: TRBD2

CDR3 protein: CASSRTSTQETQYF
V gene: TRBV11-3
J gene: TRBJ2-5
D gene: -

CDR3 protein: CASEDRTKSTIYF
V gene: TRBV25-1
J gene: TRBJ1-3
D gene: -

CDR3 protein: CSAGSGQGYEAFF
V gene: TRBV20-1
J gene: TRBJ1-1
D gene: -

CDR3 protein: CASSLLPRARGGTEAFF
V gene: TRBV6-2/TRBV6-3
J gene: TRBJ1-1
D gene: -

CDR3 protein: CSAITRLGFHEQFF
V gene: TRBV20-1
J gene: TRBJ2-1
D gene: -

CDR3 protein: CSFAGPQGAYNEQFF
V gene: TRBV29-1
J gene: TRBJ2-1
D gene: TRBD1

CDR3 protein: CASSYSNFWGADTQYF
V gene: TRBV6-2/TRBV6-3
J gene: TRBJ2-3
D gene: -